The entry below describes one T cell receptor (beta chain). The specificity of this receptor is unknown. No much larger clone is present one base from it, and per-base qualities are unavailable. TCRbeta CDR3 regions were amplified from genomic DNA using the immunoSEQ Assay, a bias-controlled multiplex PCR. The source study handled its data this way. The number of nucleated cells in each sample was estimated by amplification of reference gene primers within the assay. To quantify the absolute abundance of each unique TCRbeta CDR3 rearrangement, sequence reads were collapsed and filtered. For each sample, productive Simpson clonality was calculated by taking the square root of Simpson's diversity index across productive rearrangements. The clones in this table, taken by TCRdb from immuneACCESS, are in-frame only. Not every clone is retained; where verified, under half of the shortfall comes from an unresolved V gene, and the cause of the rest is unknown. For V, J and clone size, that table is used; D and trimming come from the DNA. The sample yields 350,000 to 450,000 clones; 75% to 90% were counted once. Clones ranked in the top ten supply about 5.4% of the sample.

These data originate in a study of blood T cell repertoires in COVID-19 (dated by TCRdb to 2019 to 2021). About the investigation overall: Samples from collaborators originated in the United States, Italy and Spain and spanned both the acute and convalescent phases of COVID-19. The prospective study material was composed of cDNA or gDNA derived from T cells, B-cell-depleted T cells, or PBMCs. Where available, HLA class I and class II types were taken from metadata supplied by the sample provider and were not determined by assay-based typing. Sample metadata almost always included a de-identified subject ID, COVID-19 status, age in years and sex. The repertoires were made available in a free public database intended to serve as a resource for research on the immune response to SARS-CoV-2. The samples were drawn from two sources: the first 160 participants of the ongoing ImmuneRACE study, and about 1,300 subjects contributed by 6 global collaborators. Subjects who had been exposed to COVID-19, were actively infected with it, or had recovered from it provided the deeply sampled blood TCRbeta repertoires that made up the dataset.

Participants in the prospective study were enrolled through a virtual design, were aged about 18 to 90 years, and lived in 20 to 30 United States geographic areas. To assign participants to cohorts, the prospective study relied on clinical history that participants themselves reported in a screening survey and a study questionnaire. ImmuneRACE Cohort 3 recovered participants were defined by two consecutive negative NP/OP PCR tests, healthcare professional clearance, or symptom resolution. In the prospective study, mobile phlebotomists collected whole blood, serum and a nasopharyngeal or oropharyngeal swab from each participant. Additional blood draws and questionnaires over an approximately 2-month period could optionally be provided by prospective study participants. Blood samples from the prospective study were shipped frozen or at room temperature prior to DNA extraction. General conclusions and limits of the study: The quantity of clinical and demographic metadata differed by source and by participant and was supplied without curation.

Taken from the germline V gene, the CDR1 and CDR2 loops are MNHEY and SVGAGI. Inclusive of the bounding cysteine and phenylalanine, the CDR3 is 12 residues long. Kept here is only the CDR3 DNA, which spans 36 bases and is read in frame from base 1. V is pared back by 7 bases and J by 3 bases, with 10 bases lying between the germline termini. The sequenced sample was PBMCs or T cells enriched from blood (not recorded which). The sequence derives from a woman in her fifties or sixties who had recovered from COVID-19. The chain was built from TRBV6-5 and TRBJ2-7; there is no confident call for the D gene. This receptor carries the CDR3 CASTPERYEQYF. Read as DNA, the sequence is TGTGCCAGCACCCCCGAGCGCTACGAGCAGTACTTC.